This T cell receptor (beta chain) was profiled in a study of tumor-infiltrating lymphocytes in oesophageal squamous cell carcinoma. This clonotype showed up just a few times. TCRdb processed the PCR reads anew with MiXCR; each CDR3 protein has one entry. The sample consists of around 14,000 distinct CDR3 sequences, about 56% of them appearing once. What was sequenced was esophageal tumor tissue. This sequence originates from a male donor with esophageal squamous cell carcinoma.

In DNA, the CDR3 is TGTGCCAGCAGCTTACTCTCCGGGGGGGAGGAGACCCAGTACTTC. Its protein is CASSLLSGGEETQYF. J is TRBJ2-5 and V is TRBV7-6; 8 bases fit TRBD2. Germline V gene lookup returns CDR1 SGHVS and CDR2 FNYEAQ. The V gene end was trimmed by 2 bases and the J gene end by 5 bases; junction bases not matched to a gene: 7. The CDR3 is 15 residues long. The variable domain in full, completed from reference TRBV7-6 and TRBJ2-5, reads GAGVSQSPRYKVTKRGQDVALRCDPISGHVSLYWYRQALGQGPEFLTYFNYEAQQDKSGLPNDRFSAERPEGSISTLTIQRTEQRDSAMYRCASSLLSGGEETQYFGPGTRLLVL.